This TCR beta chain was obtained from a study of blood T cell repertoires in COVID-19. Sequenced by immunoSEQ multiplex PCR; TCRdb stores in-frame clones only, minus some. The repertoire consists of 150,000 to 200,000 clones, with around 90% occurring once and the leading ten covering 0.62%. The sample was peripheral blood. The TCR sequence derives from a man aged 45-60 years with acute or convalescent COVID-19.

The CDR3 loop reads CASSLAASANYGYTF. For the CDR3, the DNA is TGTGCCAGCAGCTTAGCGGCCAGTGCTAACTATGGCTACACCTTC. J is TRBJ1-2 and V is TRBV7-2; D is undetermined. Trimming took 0 bases from V and 0 from J, leaving 8 bases between them. Germline lookup yields CDR1 SGHTA and CDR2 FQGNSA. This CDR3 is built from 15 residues.